A selection of T cell receptor beta chains follows, all from one sample in a study of cytomegalovirus exposure and HLA in healthy donors. Libraries were prepared by immunoSEQ multiplex PCR; TCRdb keeps only in-frame clonotypes and omits some of them. The sample lists roughly 120,000 clones, 75% to 85% occurring once. Sequencing was carried out using PBMCs. The origin of the receptors is a male donor in good health and CMV-seronegative. Both conserved end residues are part of each CDR3. D genes are given only for firm matches. Part of the rows lack a size; the others show once, few, many or a class for expanded clones.

D gene: TRBD1
V gene: TRBV5-4
J gene: TRBJ2-1
clone size: NA
CDR3 DNA: TGTGCCAGCAGCCACAGGGGGTACAATGAGCAGTTCTTC
CDR3 protein: CASSHRGYNEQFF

D gene: TRBD1
V gene: TRBV9
J gene: TRBJ2-3
clone size: NA
CDR3 DNA: TGTGCCAGCAGCGCCGGAGGGACAGGGGCCACAGATACGCAGTATTTT
CDR3 protein: CASSAGGTGATDTQYF

D gene: TRBD1
V gene: TRBV15
J gene: TRBJ2-2
clone size: NA
CDR3 DNA: TGTGCCACCAGCAGAGATCCCCAGGGGGCCAACACCGGGGAGCTGTTTTTT
CDR3 protein: CATSRDPQGANTGELFF

D gene: NA
V gene: TRBV19
J gene: TRBJ2-7
clone size: NA
CDR3 DNA: TGTGCCAGTAGTATCTCAGGCAGCCCGGACGAGCAGTACTTC
CDR3 protein: CASSISGSPDEQYF

D gene: NA
V gene: TRBV13
J gene: TRBJ2-7
clone size: NA
CDR3 DNA: TGTGCCAGCAGAGGGGGCTACGAGCAGTACTTC
CDR3 protein: CASRGGYEQYF

D gene: TRBD1
V gene: TRBV6-5
J gene: TRBJ1-4
clone size: NA
CDR3 DNA: TGTGCCAGCAGTTACGGGACAGGAGAAAAACTGTTTTTT
CDR3 protein: CASSYGTGEKLFF

D gene: TRBD1
V gene: TRBV10-1
J gene: TRBJ2-7
clone size: NA
CDR3 DNA: TGCGCCAGCAGCAGGGGGTCGACCTACGAGCAGTACTTC
CDR3 protein: CASSRGSTYEQYF

D gene: TRBD1
V gene: TRBV28
J gene: TRBJ1-6
clone size: NA
CDR3 DNA: TGTGCCAGCAGTTTGACAGGGACCCTCTATAATTCACCCCTCCACTTT
CDR3 protein: CASSLTGTLYNSPLHF

D gene: NA
V gene: TRBV2
J gene: TRBJ1-2
clone size: NA
CDR3 DNA: TGTGCCAGCAGTTCAGGGGAATGGGGCTATGGCTACACCTTC
CDR3 protein: CASSSGEWGYGYTF

D gene: NA
V gene: TRBV30
J gene: TRBJ2-7
clone size: NA
CDR3 DNA: TGTGCCTGGAGTGTAATACGACAGCAGATACCAGCCTACGAGCAGTACTTC
CDR3 protein: CAWSVIRQQIPAYEQYF

D gene: NA
V gene: TRBV27
J gene: TRBJ2-6
clone size: NA
CDR3 DNA: TGTGCCAGCAGTCCTGCTCGGGGAGCTGGGGCCAACGTCCTGACTTTC
CDR3 protein: CASSPARGAGANVLTF

D gene: NA
V gene: TRBV14
J gene: TRBJ1-2
clone size: NA
CDR3 DNA: TGTGCCACGAGACAAGGCGAAATGTTTGGCTACACCTTC
CDR3 protein: CATRQGEMFGYTF

D gene: NA
V gene: TRBV10-2
J gene: TRBJ1-3
clone size: NA
CDR3 DNA: TGCGCCAGCAGAACCCAGGCTTACTCTGGAAACACCATATATTTT
CDR3 protein: CASRTQAYSGNTIYF

D gene: NA
V gene: TRBV5-1
J gene: TRBJ1-3
clone size: NA
CDR3 DNA: TGCGCCAGCAGCTTGGTGCCAGGGGATGGAAACACCATATATTTT
CDR3 protein: CASSLVPGDGNTIYF

D gene: NA
V gene: TRBV6-5
J gene: TRBJ1-2
clone size: NA
CDR3 DNA: TGTGCCAGCAGTTACTCGACGGGGGAGGTGAGCTATGGCTACACCTTC
CDR3 protein: CASSYSTGEVSYGYTF

D gene: NA
V gene: TRBV5-1
J gene: TRBJ1-6
clone size: few
CDR3 DNA: TGCGCCAGCAGCTTGGAAGGGAGAGGCGGGTATTCACCCCTCCACTTT
CDR3 protein: CASSLEGRGGYSPLHF

D gene: NA
V gene: TRBV6-5
J gene: TRBJ1-1
clone size: NA
CDR3 DNA: TGTGCCAGCAGGTGGACATCTGGCACTGAAGCTTTCTTT
CDR3 protein: CASRWTSGTEAFF

D gene: NA
V gene: TRBV14
J gene: TRBJ2-7
clone size: NA
CDR3 DNA: TGTGCCAGCAGCCAAGGATCCTACGAGCAGTACTTC
CDR3 protein: CASSQGSYEQYF

D gene: NA
V gene: TRBV7-9
J gene: TRBJ1-1
clone size: NA
CDR3 DNA: TGTGCCAGCACCCGGGGGGTAGTGAACACTGAAGCTTTCTTT
CDR3 protein: CASTRGVVNTEAFF

D gene: NA
V gene: TRBV11-2
J gene: TRBJ2-7
clone size: NA
CDR3 DNA: TGTGCCAGCACTGGGGGGATCTACGAGCAGTACTTC
CDR3 protein: CASTGGIYEQYF

D gene: TRBD1
V gene: TRBV10-3
J gene: TRBJ2-6
clone size: once
CDR3 DNA: TGTGCCATCATGAAGACAGGGACCGTCTCTGGGGCCAACGGCCTGACTTTC
CDR3 protein: CAIMKTGTVSGANGLTF

D gene: NA
V gene: TRBV25-1
J gene: TRBJ1-3
clone size: NA
CDR3 DNA: TGTGCCAGCAGTGGTAGCGGGGAGTCTGGAAACACCATATATTTT
CDR3 protein: CASSGSGESGNTIYF

D gene: NA
V gene: TRBV29-1
J gene: TRBJ2-1
clone size: NA
CDR3 DNA: TGCAGCGTTGAAGTACTACTAGCCAATGAGCAGTTCTTC
CDR3 protein: CSVEVLLANEQFF

D gene: NA
V gene: TRBV19
J gene: TRBJ1-1
clone size: NA
CDR3 DNA: TGTGCCAGTAGTATAGATAAAACCGCCCTAGGCACTGAAGCTTTCTTT
CDR3 protein: CASSIDKTALGTEAFF

D gene: NA
V gene: TRBV30
J gene: TRBJ2-2
clone size: NA
CDR3 DNA: TGTGCCTGGAGTGTACTGGGAGGGGGTACCGGGGAGCTGTTTTTT
CDR3 protein: CAWSVLGGGTGELFF

D gene: NA
V gene: TRBV11-2
J gene: TRBJ1-2
clone size: NA
CDR3 DNA: TGTGCCAGCAGCCCTAGGACAGACTATGGCTACACCTTC
CDR3 protein: CASSPRTDYGYTF

D gene: TRBD2
V gene: TRBV11-3
J gene: TRBJ2-7
clone size: once
CDR3 DNA: TGTGCCAGCAGCTGGGGTAGCGGGAGAAACCACGAGCAGTACTTC
CDR3 protein: CASSWGSGRNHEQYF

D gene: TRBD1
V gene: TRBV28
J gene: TRBJ2-3
clone size: NA
CDR3 DNA: TGTGCCAGCAGTCCCCTCACCCCGACAGGGGTTACAGATACGCAGTATTTT
CDR3 protein: CASSPLTPTGVTDTQYF

D gene: NA
V gene: TRBV15
J gene: TRBJ2-7
clone size: NA
CDR3 DNA: TGTGCCACCAGCGCCAGGGGACAAAGCTACGAGCAGTACTTC
CDR3 protein: CATSARGQSYEQYF

D gene: NA
V gene: TRBV4-1
J gene: TRBJ1-4
clone size: NA
CDR3 DNA: TGCGCCAGCAGCCAAGATGAGGACTTTAGAGGTGAAAAACTGTTTTTT
CDR3 protein: CASSQDEDFRGEKLFF

D gene: NA
V gene: TRBV11-2
J gene: TRBJ2-3
clone size: NA
CDR3 DNA: TGTGCCAGCAGCTTAGATCTGGTCAGGGTTAGCACAGATACGCAGTATTTT
CDR3 protein: CASSLDLVRVSTDTQYF

D gene: NA
V gene: TRBV7-3
J gene: TRBJ1-2
clone size: NA
CDR3 DNA: TGTGCCAGCAGCTACCCCAGGGACTCCCCGGCTCCTATGCGCTACACCTTC
CDR3 protein: CASSYPRDSPAPMRYTF

D gene: NA
V gene: TRBV7-9
J gene: TRBJ1-2
clone size: NA
CDR3 DNA: TGTGCCAGCAGCTTAGACAGAACTAACTATGGCTACACCTTC
CDR3 protein: CASSLDRTNYGYTF

D gene: TRBD1
V gene: TRBV9
J gene: TRBJ2-7
clone size: NA
CDR3 DNA: TGTGCCAGCAGCAAGGCGGGACAGGGTTTTTCCTACGAGCAGTACTTC
CDR3 protein: CASSKAGQGFSYEQYF

D gene: NA
V gene: TRBV6-1
J gene: TRBJ2-4
clone size: NA
CDR3 DNA: TGTGCCAGCAGTGCCTTTAGAAACATTCAGTACTTC
CDR3 protein: CASSAFRNIQYF

D gene: NA
V gene: TRBV27
J gene: TRBJ1-1
clone size: NA
CDR3 DNA: TGTGCCAGCAGTGCTTCAGGGGTTACTGAAGCTTTCTTT
CDR3 protein: CASSASGVTEAFF

D gene: NA
V gene: TRBV19
J gene: TRBJ1-2
clone size: NA
CDR3 DNA: TGTGCCAGTAGTATAGTGGGGAGCGGCTACACCTTC
CDR3 protein: CASSIVGSGYTF

D gene: TRBD1
V gene: TRBV5-1
J gene: TRBJ2-7
clone size: once
CDR3 DNA: TGCGCCAGCAGCTTGGCCTCAGGGCAGGGGGCGAGGGAGCAGTACTTC
CDR3 protein: CASSLASGQGAREQYF

D gene: NA
V gene: TRBV30
J gene: TRBJ1-1
clone size: NA
CDR3 DNA: TGTGCCTGGAAACCCATGGCGGGGGTGAACACTGAAGCTTTCTTT
CDR3 protein: CAWKPMAGVNTEAFF